The clone carrying this T cell receptor (beta chain) was seen at least ten times. Via MiXCR, TCRdb re-called the RT-PCR reads, giving one row per CDR3 protein. The sample includes more than 550,000 distinct CDR3 sequences, approximately 15% of them seen just once. The sequence was collected from a female donor in good health, serving as a healthy control. The sequencing input was memory CD4+ T cells from blood.

The CDR3 DNA reads as TGCGCCAGCAGCCAAGAAGAGGGGTTTTACTATGGCTACACCTTC. This sequence encodes CASSQEEGFYYGYTF. This sequence joins TRBV4-1 and TRBJ1-2, with TRBD1 as a possible D gene (5 bases). Germline assignment: CDR1 MGHRA and CDR2 YSYEKL. CDR3 length: 15 amino acids. Deletions cut 0 bases from V and 3 bases from J, with 11 bases between.